The next 31 T cell receptor beta chains were all read from a single sample in a study of CD8+CD57+ T cells in acquired aplastic anemia. Patients chosen for sequencing had shown CD8+CD57+ cell expansion by flow cytometry. The study profiled TCR beta VDJ and CDR3 using genomic DNA as template. A single record per CDR3 protein comes from TCRdb applying MiXCR to the reads. The table has around 120,000 distinct CDR3 sequences, over 30% seen once. Sequencing was performed on sorted CD4+, CD8+, or CD8+CD57+ T cells (not recorded which) from PBMCs. The receptors stem from a human donor with aplastic anemia.

Regarding this clonotype: This may come from a read error, since a much larger clone is one base off. The gene calls are TRBV12-3 or TRBV12-4 and TRBJ1-2; D unclear. The V and J ends lost 5 bases and 5 bases respectively, with 15 bases between them. The CDR3 length is 14 residues. CDR3 region: CASSHTEIGYGYTF. In nucleotides, the CDR3 is TGTGCCAGCAGTCACACCGAGATCGGTTATGGCTACACCTTC.

This clonotype is a singleton in its sample. The V and J genes are TRBV25-1 and TRBJ2-1; possible D gene TRBD2, 5 bases. This CDR3 has 11 residues. V was trimmed by 6 bases and J by 6 bases, leaving 6 bases between them. Germline-derived CDR1 and CDR2 are MGHDK and SYGVNS. CDR3 DNA: TGTGCCAGCAGGGCGGGCAATGAGCAGTTCTTC. It yields the protein CASRAGNEQFF.

The gene calls are TRBV30 and TRBJ1-5; possibly TRBD1 for D (5 bases). V was trimmed by 0 bases and J by 6 bases, leaving 9 bases between them. The CDR3 totals 13 residues. The V gene's germline CDR1 is GTSNPN and CDR2 SVGIG (reference sequence). CDR3 loop: CAWSVQAGQPQHF. For the CDR3, the DNA is TGTGCCTGGAGTGTACAGGCGGGTCAGCCCCAGCATTTT.

Only a few counts were recorded for this clonotype. One end of the junction fails to match germline, which may point to a read error. This chain connects TRBV28 to TRBJ1-1; D is uncertain. This CDR3 is 13 amino acids long. CDR1 and CDR2 (germline): MDHEN, SYDVKM. CDR3 in DNA: TGTACCAGCCTGGCGGGGAGGAACACTGAAGCTTTCTTT. Translating gives CTSLAGRNTEAFF.

Ten or more counts support this clonotype. V and J are TRBV19 and TRBJ1-2; no definite D call. V lost 1 base and J 2 bases, leaving 5 bases between the germline ends. The germline V gene has CDR1 LNHDA and CDR2 SQIVND (reference sequence). The CDR3 covers 13 residues. The CDR3, as DNA: TGTGCCAGTAGTATAGGCCGGAACTATGGCTACACCTTC. It is translated as CASSIGRNYGYTF.

This clonotype was detected only a few times. As DNA, the CDR3 is TGTGCCATCAGTGCCGGGGTAACAGATACGCAGTATTTT. Translated, it gives CAISAGVTDTQYF. This rearrangement joins TRBV10-3 to TRBJ2-3, with a possible D match to TRBD2 (5 bases). This CDR3 contains 13 residues. Trimming left V 4 bases short and J 3 bases short, with 8 bases between. Germline values: CDR1 ENHRY, CDR2 SYGVKD.

The table lists this clonotype with many counts. This rearrangement joins TRBV11-3 to TRBJ2-3, with D perhaps matching TRBD1 (6 bases). The germline gives CDR1 SGHNT, CDR2 YENEEA. This CDR3 spans 14 amino acids. Trimming took 5 bases from V and 3 from J, leaving 12 bases between them. As DNA, the CDR3 is TGTGCCAGCAGCCAGAACAGGGTAACAGATACGCAGTATTTT. Amino acids: CASSQNRVTDTQYF.

In regard to this clonotype: A much larger clonotype is one base distant, so this may be a read error. The chain combines TRBV4-2 with TRBJ2-5; no firm D call. Looked up from germline, CDR1 is LGHNA and CDR2 is YNFKEQ. This CDR3 has 13 residues. The CDR3 DNA reads TGTACCAGCAGCCATGACTACCAAGAGACCCAGTACTTC. Amino acid sequence: CTSSHDYQETQYF.

This clonotype has a handful of counts. This chain connects TRBV28 to TRBJ1-2; D call uncertain. The V gene lost 4 bases and the J gene lost 1 base, with 10 bases spanning the gap. The germline V gene encodes CDR1 MDHEN and CDR2 SYDVKM. The CDR3 is 14 amino acids. In DNA, the CDR3 is TGTGCCAGCAGTTCCCGGAGGGTTAACTATGGCTACACCTTC. Translating it yields CASSSRRVNYGYTF.

This clonotype was recorded at least ten times. The gene calls are TRBV14 and TRBJ1-2; D ambiguous. The CDR3 length is 13 residues. Trimming left V 4 bases short and J 8 bases short, with 14 bases between. CDR1 is SGHDN, CDR2 FVKESK, per germline. The CDR3 spells CASSLGLSSGYTF. The CDR3 nucleotides read TGTGCCAGCAGCCTCGGACTTTCCAGCGGCTACACCTTC.

This clonotype was seen a few times. The chain is built from TRBV5-8 and TRBJ2-5; TRBD1 agrees at 8 bases. The V gene's germline CDR1 is SGHTS and CDR2 YDEGEE. The length of the CDR3 is 15 residues. The ends lost 0 bases at V and 1 base at J; junction bases unmatched: 2. CDR3 DNA sequence: TGTGCCAGCAGCTTGGGAGACAGGGGCCAAGAGACCCAGTACTTC. This codes for CASSLGDRGQETQYF.

This clonotype has a handful of counts. V usage is TRBV20-1 and J usage is TRBJ1-2; a weak D match, TRBD1 (6 bases). Germline assignment: CDR1 DFQATT and CDR2 SNEGSKA (reference sequence). The CDR3 has 12 amino acids. V was shortened by 3 bases and J by 4 bases, with 9 bases between the two germline ends. The CDR3 region has the DNA TGCAGTGCTAGGGCAGGGGCCTATGGCTACACCTTC. The encoded protein is CSARAGAYGYTF.

V and J are TRBV19 and TRBJ2-7; TRBD1 is a possible D gene (5 bases). The CDR3 is made up of 13 amino acids. The ends were cut back, 9 bases at V and 2 bases at J, with 14 bases in the middle. Germline V CDR1 and CDR2: LNHDA, SQIVND (reference sequence). The CDR3 nucleotides are TGTGCCAGCAGCTTTTCCAGGGCCTACGAGCAGTACGTC. Translation gives CASSFSRAYEQYV.

The chain combines TRBV7-9 with TRBJ2-7; weak D call: TRBD1 (6 bases). The CDR3 runs 11 residues. CDR1 SEHNR and CDR2 FQNEAQ come from the germline V gene (reference sequence). Trimming shortened V by 5 bases and J by 7 bases, and 9 bases separated the two germline ends. The CDR3 nucleotides read TGTGCCAGCAGCATGGGACAAGAGCAGTACTTC. Encoded protein: CASSMGQEQYF.

J is TRBJ2-3 and V is TRBV11-1, with TRBD1 as a possible D gene (6 bases). Looked up from germline, CDR1 is SGHAT and CDR2 is FQDESV (reference sequence). The germline V and J ends were trimmed by 3 bases and 5 bases, with 21 bases remaining between them. This CDR3 is built from 17 residues. DNA for the CDR3: TGTGCCAGCAGCTTCCCATCGCCCGACAGGTGGGGAGATACGCAGTATTTT. Translated, it gives CASSFPSPDRWGDTQYF.

The chain joins TRBV10-3 to TRBJ2-5; 14 positions match TRBD2. The trim removed 6 bases at V and 4 bases at J, leaving 7 bases unmatched. Germline V CDR1 and CDR2: ENHRY, SYGVKD. The CDR3 is 16 amino acids. CDR3 protein: CAISRTSGGSGETQYF. CDR3 coding DNA: TGTGCCATCAGCCGGACTAGCGGGGGGAGTGGAGAGACCCAGTACTTC.

This clonotype has a count of ten or more. The rearrangement joins TRBV5-1 to TRBJ2-5; no reliable D call. The CDR3 totals 13 residues. CDR1 and CDR2 (germline): SGHRS, YFSETQ. V was trimmed by 4 bases and J by 5 bases, leaving 12 bases between them. The CDR3 region has the DNA TGCGCCAGCAGCGTCGGTACGCCCGAGACCCAGTACTTC. The encoded protein is CASSVGTPETQYF.

The chain couples TRBV28 to TRBJ2-1; D may be TRBD2 (5 bases). The germline gives CDR1 MDHEN, CDR2 SYDVKM. V was cut by 4 bases and J by 3 bases, with 13 bases left in between. The CDR3 loop spans 15 amino acids. Written as DNA, the CDR3 is TGTGCCAGCAGTTCCCCGGACTCGTACTACAATGAGCAGTTCTTC. As protein: CASSSPDSYYNEQFF.

The V gene is TRBV29-1, the J gene TRBJ2-5; 11 positions match TRBD2. Losses at the gene ends were 4 bases for V and 5 bases for J; bases not matched to a gene: 9. CDR3 size: 15 residues. In germline, CDR1 is SQVTM, CDR2 ANQGSEA. CDR3 bases: TGCAGCGTTGCCATAGCGGGAGGGCCCGGGGAGACCCAGTACTTC. Translating it yields CSVAIAGGPGETQYF.

This rearrangement joins TRBV19 to TRBJ1-5; D uncertain. Germline V lookup: CDR1 LNHDA, CDR2 SQIVND (reference sequence). The CDR3 has 9 amino acids. Trimming shortened V by 11 bases and J by 4 bases, and 3 bases separated the two germline ends. The CDR3: CAGNQPQHF. The CDR3, as DNA: TGTGCCGGAAATCAGCCCCAGCATTTT.

There are many counts of this clonotype. The rearrangement joins TRBV7-8 to TRBJ1-1, with 8 bases that match TRBD1. The ends lost 1 base at V and 4 bases at J; junction bases unmatched: 5. Germline V CDR1 and CDR2: SGHVS, FQNEAQ. This CDR3 is built from 15 residues. CDR3 bases: TGTGCCAGCAGCTTAGACCCGACAGGGGCCACTGAAGCTTTCTTT. It specifies CASSLDPTGATEAFF.

This clonotype was counted at least ten times. The rearrangement uses TRBV9 and TRBJ2-5; 9 positions match TRBD2. The CDR3 covers 16 residues. The germline V gene has CDR1 SGDLS and CDR2 YYNGEE. J was trimmed by 5 bases and V by 4 bases; bases with no gene match: 12. CDR3 nucleotide sequence: TGTGCCAGCAGCCCTCTCGGGACTAGCTTCCAGGAGACCCAGTACTTC. Translation: CASSPLGTSFQETQYF.

This clonotype has a count of ten or more. The J gene is TRBJ2-3, the V gene TRBV7-2; TRBD2 matches at 11 bases. The CDR3 is made up of 14 amino acids. After removal of 5 bases from V and 6 bases from J, the junction contained 4 bases not matched to a gene. Germline V gene data show CDR1 as SGHTA and CDR2 as FQGNSA. CDR3 residues: CASSPRLAGDTQYF. CDR3 DNA: TGTGCCAGCAGCCCTCGACTAGCGGGGGATACGCAGTATTTT.

The rearrangement links TRBV29-1 to TRBJ2-5; D remains ambiguous. The ends were cut back, 2 bases at V and 5 bases at J, with 15 bases in the middle. The CDR3 consists of 14 residues. Germline CDR1 reads SQVTM; CDR2 reads ANQGSEA. CDR3 region: CSVELFGRMETQYF. CDR3 sequence (DNA): TGCAGCGTTGAACTTTTTGGCAGAATGGAGACCCAGTACTTC. Filled out from reference TRBV29-1 and TRBJ2-5, the complete variable domain reads SAVISQKPSRDICQRGTSLTIQCQVDSQVTMMFWYRQQPGQSLTLIATANQGSEATYESGFVIDKFPISRPNLTFSTLTVSNMSPEDSSIYLCSVELFGRMETQYFGPGTRLLVL.

V usage is TRBV4-3 and J usage is TRBJ2-7; 8 bases are shared with TRBD1. V was pared by 4 bases and J by 4 bases, with 6 bases of the junction left unmatched. The CDR3 loop spans 14 amino acids. The germline V gene encodes CDR1 LGHNA and CDR2 YSLEER. Here the CDR3 reads CASSPSRQGYEQYF. Written as DNA, the CDR3 is TGCGCCAGCAGCCCTTCCCGACAGGGGTACGAGCAGTACTTC.

This rearrangement joins TRBV19 to TRBJ1-4; D not certain. From germline, CDR1 is LNHDA and CDR2 SQIVND (reference sequence). V lost 8 bases, J lost 2 bases, and 12 bases lay in between. The CDR3 is 14 amino acids. CDR3 nucleotide sequence: TGTGCCAGTTCACAAGGAGATACTAATGAAAAACTGTTTTTT. Translation gives CASSQGDTNEKLFF.

For the CDR3, the DNA is TGTGCCAGCAGCTTAGGTGGAGTCTCTGGAAACACCATATATTTT. This codes for CASSLGGVSGNTIYF. V usage is TRBV5-6 and J usage is TRBJ1-3; no reliable D call. Germline CDR1 reads SGHDT; CDR2 reads YYEEEE. The V gene lost 2 bases and the J gene lost 0 bases, with 9 bases spanning the gap. CDR3 length: 15 residues.

The chain combines TRBV25-1 with TRBJ2-1; D perhaps matches TRBD2 (5 bases). V was cut by 5 bases and J by 9 bases, with 14 bases left in between. There are 13 residues in the CDR3. Per the germline V gene, CDR1 is MGHDK and CDR2 is SYGVNS. CDR3 protein: CASSYIGNGEQFF. CDR3 nucleotide sequence: TGTGCCAGCAGTTACATCGGGAATGGTGAGCAGTTCTTC.

CDR3 DNA sequence: TGCGCCACCAGGGGGCATGGAAACACCATATATTTT. Translated: CATRGHGNTIYF. The chain has TRBV10-1 and TRBJ1-3, with 8 nucleotides matching TRBD1. This CDR3 contains 12 residues. V trimming: 10 bases; J trimming: 3 bases; junction bases outside the gene matches: 2. Germline V lookup: CDR1 WNHNN, CDR2 SYGVQD (reference sequence).

Ten or more counts support this clonotype. This chain joins TRBV24-1 and TRBJ1-1, with 8 bases identical to TRBD1. This CDR3 has 13 residues. V lost 9 bases to trimming and J lost 4 bases; unmatched junction nucleotides: 6. From germline, CDR1 is KGHDR and CDR2 SFDVKD. CDR3 sequence: CATRKTGGTEAFF. The DNA of the CDR3 is TGTGCCACCCGAAAAACAGGGGGCACTGAAGCTTTCTTT.

The sample holds many counts of this clonotype. The J gene is TRBJ1-5, the V gene TRBV24-1; TRBD1 matches 7 bases. V shed 5 bases, J shed 5 bases, and the junction held 8 bases outside the gene matches. This CDR3 is 15 amino acids long. In germline, CDR1 is KGHDR, CDR2 SFDVKD. This chain's CDR3 is CATSGDGRGDQPQHF. The CDR3 DNA sequence: TGTGCCACCAGTGGGGATGGCAGGGGGGATCAGCCCCAGCATTTT.